This TCR beta chain was captured in a study of T-cell memory formation after mild COVID-19. TCRdb re-called the 5' RACE reads with MiXCR, one entry per CDR3 protein. The sample holds more than 150,000 distinct CDR3 sequences, about 9.9% seen once. V was pared by 5 bases and J by 6 bases, with 16 bases between. The V gene's germline CDR1 is MNHEY and CDR2 SVGEGT. This CDR3 spans 15 amino acids. The receptor was derived from a man between 18 and 35 years old who had mild COVID-19 (a few samples of this study predate the infection). Cell type and time point are not known. V and J are TRBV6-2 or TRBV6-3 and TRBJ2-2, with D possibly being TRBD1 (7 bases). The sample consisted of PBMCs or a T cell subset sorted from them (not recorded which). CDR3 nucleotide sequence: TGTGCCAGCAGTCGGACAGGAGGGGTGTCCGGGGAGCTGTTTTTT. Translated: CASSRTGGVSGELFF.